This T cell receptor (beta chain) stems from a study of blood T cells in healthy people across ages. Study-wide results and caveats: Underestimates were what the diversity estimates from one million T cells were considered to be. More naive CD4+ cells and higher diversity were found in long-lived than in aged donors.

Together with a sample-barcoded 5' primer, a J-beta primer mix was included in a second PCR lasting roughly 6 to 12 cycles. TCRdb fed the 5' RACE reads into MiXCR, producing one record per CDR3 protein. The table records about 970,000 distinct CDR3 sequences, roughly 51% of them present only once. The CDR3 has 14 amino acids. Germline V CDR1 and CDR2: SGDLS, YYNGEE. To note about this clonotype: Antigen unknown. The junction and the germline gene differ at one end; a read error may be behind it.

This chain joins TRBV9 and TRBJ2-5, with 8 bases aligning to TRBD2. The clonotype comes from a woman aged 60 to 75 in good health. The sequenced sample consisted of blood. CDR3 residues: CVSSTPGLEETQYF. The CDR3 DNA sequence: TGTGTCAGCAGCACCCCGGGACTAGAAGAGACCCAGTACTTC.